This T cell receptor beta chain was captured in a study of blood T cell repertoires in COVID-19. Study overall: From the United States, Italy and Spain came samples of acute and convalescent COVID-19. T cells, B-cell-depleted T cells, or PBMCs supplied cDNA or gDNA.

Germline CDR1 reads MNHNS; CDR2 reads SASEGT. CDR3 length: 16 amino acids. V was pared by 1 base and J by 0 bases, with 12 bases between. Methods used by the authors: By means of reference gene primer amplification, nucleated cell counts were estimated. Method: immunoSEQ multiplex PCR; TCRdb's copy keeps in-frame clones and lacks some. V and J calls plus clone size are reproduced from that table; the DNA served to infer D and trimming. This table has about 210,000 clones, around three quarters appearing once. The receptor was isolated from a woman aged 65 to 85 with acute or convalescent COVID-19. Sequenced input: peripheral blood. The chain combines TRBV6-1 with TRBJ1-1; D is unclear. The CDR3 DNA reads TGTGCCAGCAGTGAAGTGTGGCAGCGCGTGAACACTGAAGCTTTCTTT. This gives the protein CASSEVWQRVNTEAFF.